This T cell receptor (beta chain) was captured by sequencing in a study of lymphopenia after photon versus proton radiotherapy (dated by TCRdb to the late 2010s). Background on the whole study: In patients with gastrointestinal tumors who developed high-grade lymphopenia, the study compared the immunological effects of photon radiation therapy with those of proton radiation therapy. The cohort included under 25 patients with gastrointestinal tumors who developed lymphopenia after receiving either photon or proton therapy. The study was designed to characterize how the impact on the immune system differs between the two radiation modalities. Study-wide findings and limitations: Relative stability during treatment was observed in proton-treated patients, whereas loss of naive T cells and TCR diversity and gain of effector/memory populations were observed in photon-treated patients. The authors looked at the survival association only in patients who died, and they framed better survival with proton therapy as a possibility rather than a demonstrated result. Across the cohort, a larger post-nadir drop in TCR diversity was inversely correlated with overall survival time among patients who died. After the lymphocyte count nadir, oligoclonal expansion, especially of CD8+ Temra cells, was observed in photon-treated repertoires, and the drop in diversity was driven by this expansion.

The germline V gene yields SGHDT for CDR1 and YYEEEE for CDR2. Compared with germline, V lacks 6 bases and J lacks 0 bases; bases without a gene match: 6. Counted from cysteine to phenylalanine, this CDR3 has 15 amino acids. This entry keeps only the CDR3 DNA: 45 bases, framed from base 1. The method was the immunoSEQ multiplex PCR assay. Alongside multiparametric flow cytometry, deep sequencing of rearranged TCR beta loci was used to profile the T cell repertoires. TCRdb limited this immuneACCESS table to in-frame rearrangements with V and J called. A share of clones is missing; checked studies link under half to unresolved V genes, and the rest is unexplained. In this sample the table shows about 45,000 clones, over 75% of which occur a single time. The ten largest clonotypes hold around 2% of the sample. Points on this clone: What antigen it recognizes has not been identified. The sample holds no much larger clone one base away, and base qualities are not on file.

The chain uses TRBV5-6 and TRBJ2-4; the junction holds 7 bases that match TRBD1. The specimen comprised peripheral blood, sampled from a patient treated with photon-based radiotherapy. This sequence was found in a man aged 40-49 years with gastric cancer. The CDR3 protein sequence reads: CASTRQGLAKNIQYF. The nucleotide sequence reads TGTGCCAGCACCAGACAGGGCCTAGCCAAAAACATTCAGTACTTC.